This T cell receptor beta chain is from a study of cytomegalovirus exposure and HLA in healthy donors. With 60 Vbeta and 13 Jbeta primers, the PCR was carried out. TCRdb keeps only in-frame clones here, not all; method: immunoSEQ multiplex PCR. This sample's table has roughly 51,000 clones. Study-wide findings and caveats: Being productive about 87% or about 30% of the time was typical of most TCR beta V segments in an earlier analysis.

A word on this clone: Its antigen is unidentified.

Germline V gives CDR1 SNHLY, CDR2 FYNNEI. This CDR3 is 14 amino acids long. Unmatched junction bases numbered 8, after V lost 8 bases and J lost 8 bases. This chain links TRBV2 with TRBJ2-1; 11 positions agree with TRBD2. Sample: PBMCs. The clonotype originates from a male donor in good health and CMV-seropositive. Here the CDR3 reads CASEDLAGGDEQFF. For the CDR3, the DNA is TGTGCCAGCGAAGATCTAGCGGGGGGCGATGAGCAGTTCTTC.